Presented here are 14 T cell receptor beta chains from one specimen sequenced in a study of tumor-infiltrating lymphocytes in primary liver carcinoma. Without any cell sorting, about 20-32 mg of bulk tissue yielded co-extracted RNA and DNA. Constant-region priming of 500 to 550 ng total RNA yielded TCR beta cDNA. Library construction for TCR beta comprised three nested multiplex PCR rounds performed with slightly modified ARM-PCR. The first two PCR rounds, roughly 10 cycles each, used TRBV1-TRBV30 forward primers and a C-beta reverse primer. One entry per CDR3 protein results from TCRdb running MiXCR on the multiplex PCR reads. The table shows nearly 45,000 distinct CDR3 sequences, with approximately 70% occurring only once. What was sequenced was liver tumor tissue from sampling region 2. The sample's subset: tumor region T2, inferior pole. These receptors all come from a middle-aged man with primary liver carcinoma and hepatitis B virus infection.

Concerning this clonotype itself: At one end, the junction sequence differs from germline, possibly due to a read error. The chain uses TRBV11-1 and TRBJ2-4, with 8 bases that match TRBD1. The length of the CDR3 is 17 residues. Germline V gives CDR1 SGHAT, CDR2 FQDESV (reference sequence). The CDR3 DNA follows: TGTGCCTGCAGCTCTTCGGGACAGGAAGCATCAAAAAACATTCAGTACTTC. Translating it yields CACSSSGQEASKNIQYF.

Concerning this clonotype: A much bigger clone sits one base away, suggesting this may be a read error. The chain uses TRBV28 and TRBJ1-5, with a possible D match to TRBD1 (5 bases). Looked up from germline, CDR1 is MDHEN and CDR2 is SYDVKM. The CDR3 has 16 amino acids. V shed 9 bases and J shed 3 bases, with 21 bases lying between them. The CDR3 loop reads CARTKAGGKDNQPQHF. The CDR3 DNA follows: TGTGCCAGAACGAAAGCCGGGGGGAAGGACAATCAGCCCCAGCATTTT.

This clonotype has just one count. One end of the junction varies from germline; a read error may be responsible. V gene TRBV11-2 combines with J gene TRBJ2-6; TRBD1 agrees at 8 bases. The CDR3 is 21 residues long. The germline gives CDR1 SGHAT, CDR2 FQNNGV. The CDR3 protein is CASSMGGDRGISLSGTNALTF. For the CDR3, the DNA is TGTGCCAGCAGCATGGGGGGAGACAGGGGTATTTCCCTCTCTGGGACCAACGCCCTGACTTTC.

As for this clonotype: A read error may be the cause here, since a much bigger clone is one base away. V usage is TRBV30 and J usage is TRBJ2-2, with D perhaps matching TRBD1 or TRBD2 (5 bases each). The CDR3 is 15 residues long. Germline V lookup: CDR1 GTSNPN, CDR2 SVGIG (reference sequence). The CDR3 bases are TGTACCTGGGACCCCGGGCCCACGAACACCGGGGAGCTGTTTTTT. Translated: CTWDPGPTNTGELFF.

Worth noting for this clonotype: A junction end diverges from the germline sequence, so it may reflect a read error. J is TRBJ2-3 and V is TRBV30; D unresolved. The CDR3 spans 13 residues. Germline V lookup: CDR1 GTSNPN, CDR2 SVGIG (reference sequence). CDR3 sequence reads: CAWSLIRADAQYF. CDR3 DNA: TGTGCCTGGAGCTTAATCCGGGCAGATGCGCAGTATTTT.

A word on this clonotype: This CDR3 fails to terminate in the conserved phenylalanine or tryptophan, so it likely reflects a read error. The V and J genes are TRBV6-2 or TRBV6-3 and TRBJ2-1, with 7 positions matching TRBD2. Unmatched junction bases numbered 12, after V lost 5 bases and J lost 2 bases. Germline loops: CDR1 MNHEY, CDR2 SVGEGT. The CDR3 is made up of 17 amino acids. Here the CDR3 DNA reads TGTGCCAGCAGTCTAAGACTAGAGGGAGGGCCCTACAATGAGCAGTTCCTC. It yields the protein CASSLRLEGGPYNEQFL.

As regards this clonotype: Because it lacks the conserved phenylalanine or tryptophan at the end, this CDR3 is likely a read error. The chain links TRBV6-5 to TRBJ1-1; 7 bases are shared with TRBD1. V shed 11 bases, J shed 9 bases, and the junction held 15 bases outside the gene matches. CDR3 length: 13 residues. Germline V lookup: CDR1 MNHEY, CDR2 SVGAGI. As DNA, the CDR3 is TGTGCCGTACAACAGGGGCGGAACATTAAAGCTTTCTAT. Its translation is CAVQQGRNIKAFY.

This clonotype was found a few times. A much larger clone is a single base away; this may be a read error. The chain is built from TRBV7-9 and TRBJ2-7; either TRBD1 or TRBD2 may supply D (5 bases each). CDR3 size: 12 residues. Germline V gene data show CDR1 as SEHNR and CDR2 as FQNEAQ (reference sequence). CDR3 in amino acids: CASGDGSYEHYF. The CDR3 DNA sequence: TGTGCCAGCGGGGACGGCTCCTACGAGCATTACTTC.

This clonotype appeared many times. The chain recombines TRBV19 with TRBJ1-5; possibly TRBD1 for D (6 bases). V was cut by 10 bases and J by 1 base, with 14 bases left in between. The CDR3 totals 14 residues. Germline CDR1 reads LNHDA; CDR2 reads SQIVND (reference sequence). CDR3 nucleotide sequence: TGTGCCACCGGTTGGACAGTGAGCAATCAGCCCCAGCATTTT. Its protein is CATGWTVSNQPQHF.

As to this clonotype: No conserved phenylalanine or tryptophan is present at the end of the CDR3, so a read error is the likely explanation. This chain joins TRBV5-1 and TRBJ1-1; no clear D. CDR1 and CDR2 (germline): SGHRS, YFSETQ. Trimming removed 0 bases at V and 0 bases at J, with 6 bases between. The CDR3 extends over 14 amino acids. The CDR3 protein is CASSLDVMNTEAFL. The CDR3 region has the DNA TGCGCCAGCAGCTTGGACGTGATGAACACTGAAGCTTTCTTG.

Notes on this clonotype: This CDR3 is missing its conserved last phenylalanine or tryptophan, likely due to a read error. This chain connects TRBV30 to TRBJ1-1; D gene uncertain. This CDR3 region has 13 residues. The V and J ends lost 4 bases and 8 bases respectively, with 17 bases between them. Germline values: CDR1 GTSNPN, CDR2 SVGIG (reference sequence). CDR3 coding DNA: TGTGCCTGGAATCCTATGGGGTGGAGGGAAGCTTTCTCT. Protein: CAWNPMGWREAFS.

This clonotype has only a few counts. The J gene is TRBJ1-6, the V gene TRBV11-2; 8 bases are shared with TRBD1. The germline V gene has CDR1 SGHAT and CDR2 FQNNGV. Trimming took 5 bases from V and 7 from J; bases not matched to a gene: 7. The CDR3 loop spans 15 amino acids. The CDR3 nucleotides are TGTGCCAGCAGCCAAGGACAGGGAGTGAATTCACCCCTCCACTTT. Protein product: CASSQGQGVNSPLHF.

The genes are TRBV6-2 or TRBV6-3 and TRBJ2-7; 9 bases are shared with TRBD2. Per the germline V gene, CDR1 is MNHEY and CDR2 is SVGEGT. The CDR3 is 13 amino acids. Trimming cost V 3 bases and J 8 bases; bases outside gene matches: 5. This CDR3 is CASSYGLATKQYF. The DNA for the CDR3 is TGTGCCAGCAGTTATGGACTAGCGACCAAGCAGTACTTC.

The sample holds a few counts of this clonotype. CDR3 in amino acids: CASGEIPSNGETQYF. The CDR3 region has the DNA TGCGCCAGCGGCGAGATCCCCTCCAACGGGGAGACCCAGTACTTC. This chain joins TRBV5-1 and TRBJ2-5; D is uncertain. V dropped 7 bases and J dropped 5 bases, with 21 bases sitting between them. This CDR3 is 15 amino acids long. Germline assignment: CDR1 SGHRS and CDR2 YFSETQ.